Detailed here is one TCR beta chain. No antigen is known for it. V was pared by 6 bases and J by 1 base, with 13 bases between. The CDR3 runs 14 residues. Germline CDR1 is DFQATT and CDR2 is SNEGSKA (reference sequence). TCRdb reanalysed the RT-PCR reads using MiXCR and keeps one entry per CDR3 protein. The sample has roughly 460,000 distinct CDR3 sequences; 11% are singletons. The data originate from a study of response to subunit inactivated influenza vaccine. Study conclusions and caveats: With each seasonal influenza vaccination, the authors suggested, few new T cells are recruited.

The sequence derives from a man aged 50 or older who received an inactivated influenza vaccine. Sequencing used PBMCs from blood, obtained roughly 47 days after vaccination. The chain is built from TRBV20-1 and TRBJ1-5; maybe TRBD1 (6 bases). Here the CDR3 reads CSAKGVLSNQPQHF. The CDR3, as DNA: TGCAGTGCCAAGGGGGTTCTCAGCAATCAGCCCCAGCATTTT.